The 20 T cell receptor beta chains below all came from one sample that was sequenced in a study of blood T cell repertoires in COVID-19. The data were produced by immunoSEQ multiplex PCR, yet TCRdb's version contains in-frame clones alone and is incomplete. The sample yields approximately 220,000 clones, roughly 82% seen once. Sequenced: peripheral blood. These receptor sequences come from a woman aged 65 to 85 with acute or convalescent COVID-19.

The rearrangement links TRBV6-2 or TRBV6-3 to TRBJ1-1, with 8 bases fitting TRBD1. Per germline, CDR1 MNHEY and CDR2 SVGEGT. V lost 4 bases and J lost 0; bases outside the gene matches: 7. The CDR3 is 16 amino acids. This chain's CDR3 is CASSFLPGQVNTEAFF. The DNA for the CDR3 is TGTGCCAGCAGTTTCCTCCCGGGACAGGTGAACACTGAAGCTTTCTTT.

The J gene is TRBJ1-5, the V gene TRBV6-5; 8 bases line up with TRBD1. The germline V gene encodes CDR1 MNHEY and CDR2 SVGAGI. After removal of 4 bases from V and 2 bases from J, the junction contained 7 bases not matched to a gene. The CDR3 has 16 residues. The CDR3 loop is CASSFFPGQGNQPQHF. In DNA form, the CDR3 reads TGTGCCAGCAGTTTCTTTCCGGGACAGGGCAATCAGCCCCAGCATTTT.

The CDR3 region is CASSLRRDSRNQPQHF. The CDR3 DNA reads TGTGCCAGCAGCTTGCGCCGGGACAGCCGCAATCAGCCCCAGCATTTT. The rearrangement uses TRBV5-6 and TRBJ1-5, with TRBD1 identical over 7 bases. Germline loops: CDR1 SGHDT, CDR2 YYEEEE. Trimming removed 1 base from V and 2 bases from J; junction bases left unmatched: 6. CDR3 length equals 16 residues.

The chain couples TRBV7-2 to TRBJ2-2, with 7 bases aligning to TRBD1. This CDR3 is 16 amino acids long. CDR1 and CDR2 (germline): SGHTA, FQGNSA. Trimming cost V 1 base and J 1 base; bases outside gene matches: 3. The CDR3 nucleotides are TGTGCCAGCAGCTTAGTATGGACAGGGAACACCGGGGAGCTGTTTTTT. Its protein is CASSLVWTGNTGELFF.

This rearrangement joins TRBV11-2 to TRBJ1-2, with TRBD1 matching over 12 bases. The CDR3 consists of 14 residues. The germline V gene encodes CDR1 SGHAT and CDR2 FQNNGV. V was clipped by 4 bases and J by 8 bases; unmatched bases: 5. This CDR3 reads CASSSGQGALGYTF. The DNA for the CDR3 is TGTGCCAGCAGCTCGGGACAGGGGGCCCTCGGCTACACCTTC. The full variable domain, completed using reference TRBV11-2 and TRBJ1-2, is EAGVAQSPRYKIIEKRQSVAFWCNPISGHATLYWYQQILGQGPKLLIQFQNNGVVDDSQLPKDRFSAERLKGVDSTLKIQPAKLEDSAVYLCASSSGQGALGYTFGSGTRLTVV.

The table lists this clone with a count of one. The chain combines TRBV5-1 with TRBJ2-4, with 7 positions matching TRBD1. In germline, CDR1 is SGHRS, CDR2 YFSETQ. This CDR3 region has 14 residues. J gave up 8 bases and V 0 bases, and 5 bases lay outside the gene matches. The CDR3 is CASSLGQGVDIQYF. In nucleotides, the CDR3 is TGCGCCAGCAGCTTGGGACAGGGCGTTGACATTCAGTACTTC.

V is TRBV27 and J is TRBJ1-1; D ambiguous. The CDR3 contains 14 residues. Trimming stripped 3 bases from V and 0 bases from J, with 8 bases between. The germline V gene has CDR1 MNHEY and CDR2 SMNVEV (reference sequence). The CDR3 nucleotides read TGTGCCAGCAGTTTGAGGGATTTGAACACTGAAGCTTTCTTT. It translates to CASSLRDLNTEAFF.

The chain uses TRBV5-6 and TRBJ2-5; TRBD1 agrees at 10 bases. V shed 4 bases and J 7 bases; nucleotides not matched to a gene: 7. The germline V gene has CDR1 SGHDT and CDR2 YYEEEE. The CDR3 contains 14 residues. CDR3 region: CASSQPGQGWTQYF. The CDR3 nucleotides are TGTGCCAGCAGCCAACCGGGACAGGGGTGGACCCAGTACTTC.

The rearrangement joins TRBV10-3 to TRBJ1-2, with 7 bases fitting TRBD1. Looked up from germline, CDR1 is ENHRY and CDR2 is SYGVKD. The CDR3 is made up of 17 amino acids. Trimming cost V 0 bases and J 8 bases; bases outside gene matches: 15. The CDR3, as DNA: TGTGCCATCAGTGAGTCTCCCGGACGCGCAGGGGGAAAAGGCTACACCTTC. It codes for CAISESPGRAGGKGYTF.

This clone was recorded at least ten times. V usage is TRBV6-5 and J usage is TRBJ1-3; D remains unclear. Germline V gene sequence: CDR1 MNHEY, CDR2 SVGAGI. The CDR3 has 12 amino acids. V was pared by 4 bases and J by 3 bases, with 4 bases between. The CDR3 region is CASSSFGNTIYF. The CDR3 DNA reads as TGTGCCAGCAGTTCATTTGGAAACACCATATATTTT.

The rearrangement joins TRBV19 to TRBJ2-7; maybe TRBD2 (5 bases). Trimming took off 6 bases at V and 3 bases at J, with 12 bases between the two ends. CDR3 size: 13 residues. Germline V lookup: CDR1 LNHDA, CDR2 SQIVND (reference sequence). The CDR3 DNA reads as TGTGCCAGTAGGAGGACCGGGGTCTACGAGCAGTACTTC. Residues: CASRRTGVYEQYF.

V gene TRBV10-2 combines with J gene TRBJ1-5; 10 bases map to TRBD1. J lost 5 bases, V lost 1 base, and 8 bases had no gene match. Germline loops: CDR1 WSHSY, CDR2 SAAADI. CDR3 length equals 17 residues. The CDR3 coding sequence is TGCGCCAGCAGTGAGTTTTTAGGAGGACAGGGGGATCAGCCCCAGCATTTT. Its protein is CASSEFLGGQGDQPQHF.

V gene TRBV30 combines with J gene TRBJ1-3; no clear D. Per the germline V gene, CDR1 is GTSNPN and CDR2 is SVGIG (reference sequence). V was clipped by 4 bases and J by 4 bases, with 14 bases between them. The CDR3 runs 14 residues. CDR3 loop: CAWIQASRGNTIYF. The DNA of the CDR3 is TGTGCCTGGATTCAGGCTTCACGAGGAAACACCATATATTTT.

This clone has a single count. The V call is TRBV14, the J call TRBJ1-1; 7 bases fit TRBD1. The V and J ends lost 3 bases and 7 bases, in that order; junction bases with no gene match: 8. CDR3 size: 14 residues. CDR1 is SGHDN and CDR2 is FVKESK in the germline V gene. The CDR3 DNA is TGTGCCAGCAGCCAGAACAGGGGTTTCGGTGAAGCTTTCTTT. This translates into CASSQNRGFGEAFF.

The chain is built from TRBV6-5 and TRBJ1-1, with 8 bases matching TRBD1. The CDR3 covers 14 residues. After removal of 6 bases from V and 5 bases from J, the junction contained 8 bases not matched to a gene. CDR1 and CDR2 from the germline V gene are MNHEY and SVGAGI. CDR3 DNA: TGTGCCAGCAGACGTGGACAGGGAATAACTGAAGCTTTCTTT. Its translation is CASRRGQGITEAFF.

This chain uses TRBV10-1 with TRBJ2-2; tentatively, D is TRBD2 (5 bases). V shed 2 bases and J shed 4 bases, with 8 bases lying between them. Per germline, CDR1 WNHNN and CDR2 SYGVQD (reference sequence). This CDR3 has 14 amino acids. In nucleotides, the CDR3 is TGCGCCAGCAGTGAGCCCCGGGGCACCGGGGAGCTGTTTTTT. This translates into CASSEPRGTGELFF.

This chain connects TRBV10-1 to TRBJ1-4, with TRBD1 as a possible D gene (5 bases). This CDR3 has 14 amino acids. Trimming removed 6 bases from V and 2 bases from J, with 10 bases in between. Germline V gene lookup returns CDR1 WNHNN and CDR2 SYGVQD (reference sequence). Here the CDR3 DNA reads TGCGCCAGCAGCGCAGGGAATACTAATGAAAAACTGTTTTTT. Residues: CASSAGNTNEKLFF.

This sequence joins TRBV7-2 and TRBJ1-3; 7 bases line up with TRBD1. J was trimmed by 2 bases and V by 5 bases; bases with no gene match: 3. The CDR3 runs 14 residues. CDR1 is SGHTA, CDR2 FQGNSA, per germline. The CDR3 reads CASSLTGPGNTIYF. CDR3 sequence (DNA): TGTGCCAGCAGCCTGACAGGGCCTGGAAACACCATATATTTT.

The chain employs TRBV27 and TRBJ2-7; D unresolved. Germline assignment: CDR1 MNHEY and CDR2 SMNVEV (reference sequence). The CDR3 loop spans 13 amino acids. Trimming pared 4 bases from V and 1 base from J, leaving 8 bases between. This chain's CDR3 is CASSWQASYEQYF. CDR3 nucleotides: TGTGCCAGCAGTTGGCAGGCGTCCTACGAGCAGTACTTC.

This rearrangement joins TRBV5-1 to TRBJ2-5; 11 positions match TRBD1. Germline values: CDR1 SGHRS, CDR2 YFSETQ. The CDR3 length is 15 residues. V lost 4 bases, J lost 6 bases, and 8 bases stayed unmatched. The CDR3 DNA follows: TGCGCCAGCAGCCCCGGACAGGGGGCAGGGAAGACCCAGTACTTC. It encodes CASSPGQGAGKTQYF.